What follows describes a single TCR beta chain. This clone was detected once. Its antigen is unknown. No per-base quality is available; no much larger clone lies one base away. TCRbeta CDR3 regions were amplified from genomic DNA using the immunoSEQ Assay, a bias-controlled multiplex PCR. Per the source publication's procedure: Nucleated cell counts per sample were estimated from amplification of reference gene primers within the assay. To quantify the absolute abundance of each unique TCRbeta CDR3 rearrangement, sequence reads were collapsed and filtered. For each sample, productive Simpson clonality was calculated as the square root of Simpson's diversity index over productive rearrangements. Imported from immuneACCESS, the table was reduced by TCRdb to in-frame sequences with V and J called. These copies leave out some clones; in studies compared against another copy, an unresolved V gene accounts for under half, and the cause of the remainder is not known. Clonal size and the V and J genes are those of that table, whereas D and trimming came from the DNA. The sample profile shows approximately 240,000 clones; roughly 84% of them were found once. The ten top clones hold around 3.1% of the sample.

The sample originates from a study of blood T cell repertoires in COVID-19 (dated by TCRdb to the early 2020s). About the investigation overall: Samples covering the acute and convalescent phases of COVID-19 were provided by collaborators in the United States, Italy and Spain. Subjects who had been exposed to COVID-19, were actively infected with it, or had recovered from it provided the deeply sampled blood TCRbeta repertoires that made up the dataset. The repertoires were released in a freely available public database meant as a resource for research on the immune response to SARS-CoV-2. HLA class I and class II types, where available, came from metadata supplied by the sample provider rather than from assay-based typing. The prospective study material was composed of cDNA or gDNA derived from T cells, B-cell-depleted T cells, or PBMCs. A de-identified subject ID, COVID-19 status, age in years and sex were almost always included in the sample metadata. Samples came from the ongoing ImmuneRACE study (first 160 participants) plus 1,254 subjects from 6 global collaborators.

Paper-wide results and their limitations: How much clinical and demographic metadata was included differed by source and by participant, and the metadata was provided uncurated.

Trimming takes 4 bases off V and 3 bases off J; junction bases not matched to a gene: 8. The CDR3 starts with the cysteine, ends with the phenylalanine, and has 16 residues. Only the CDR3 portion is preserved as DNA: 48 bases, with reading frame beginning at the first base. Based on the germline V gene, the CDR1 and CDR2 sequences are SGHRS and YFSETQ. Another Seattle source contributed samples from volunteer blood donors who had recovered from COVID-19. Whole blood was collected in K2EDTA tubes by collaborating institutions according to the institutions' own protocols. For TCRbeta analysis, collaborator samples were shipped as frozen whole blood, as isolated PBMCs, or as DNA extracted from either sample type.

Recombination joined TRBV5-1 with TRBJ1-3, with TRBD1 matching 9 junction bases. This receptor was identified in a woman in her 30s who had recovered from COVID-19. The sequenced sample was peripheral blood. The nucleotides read TGCGCCAGCAGCCTTTCTACAGGGGGCAGTGGAAACACCATATATTTT. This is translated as CASSLSTGGSGNTIYF.